The 3 T cell receptor beta chains in this list originate from one sample, sequenced in a study of identical twins. TCRdb reprocessed the 5' RACE reads with MiXCR, giving one entry per CDR3 protein. This sample carries around 240,000 distinct CDR3 sequences, over 9.5% of them seen once, and the ten largest clones take about 9.1%. Sequences were obtained from memory T cells sorted from blood. The receptor set was obtained from a man aged 50 to 60 in good health.

This clonotype appeared many times. This chain joins TRBV20-1 and TRBJ1-5, with unresolved D. This CDR3 has 14 amino acids. Trimming stripped 0 bases from V and 4 bases from J, with 10 bases between. Germline V gene sequence: CDR1 DFQATT, CDR2 SNEGSKA (reference sequence). CDR3 DNA: TGCAGTGCTAGAGATGGCACCACGAATCAGCCCCAGCATTTT. This translates into CSARDGTTNQPQHF.

This clonotype appeared many times. CDR3 amino acids: CAISESDRQETQYF. The CDR3 coding sequence is TGTGCCATCAGTGAGTCCGACAGGCAAGAGACCCAGTACTTC. The rearrangement uses TRBV10-3 and TRBJ2-5; a weak D match, TRBD1 (6 bases). The CDR3 covers 14 residues. Germline CDR1 and CDR2: ENHRY and SYGVKD. V was clipped by 0 bases and J by 2 bases, with 7 bases between them.

The V and J genes are TRBV20-1 and TRBJ2-7; D call uncertain. V was cut by 0 bases and J by 4 bases, with 7 bases left in between. Germline CDR1 reads DFQATT; CDR2 reads SNEGSKA (reference sequence). The length of the CDR3 is 12 residues. CDR3 sequence: CSARDPRYEQYF. For the CDR3, the DNA is TGCAGTGCTAGAGATCCGAGGTACGAGCAGTACTTC.